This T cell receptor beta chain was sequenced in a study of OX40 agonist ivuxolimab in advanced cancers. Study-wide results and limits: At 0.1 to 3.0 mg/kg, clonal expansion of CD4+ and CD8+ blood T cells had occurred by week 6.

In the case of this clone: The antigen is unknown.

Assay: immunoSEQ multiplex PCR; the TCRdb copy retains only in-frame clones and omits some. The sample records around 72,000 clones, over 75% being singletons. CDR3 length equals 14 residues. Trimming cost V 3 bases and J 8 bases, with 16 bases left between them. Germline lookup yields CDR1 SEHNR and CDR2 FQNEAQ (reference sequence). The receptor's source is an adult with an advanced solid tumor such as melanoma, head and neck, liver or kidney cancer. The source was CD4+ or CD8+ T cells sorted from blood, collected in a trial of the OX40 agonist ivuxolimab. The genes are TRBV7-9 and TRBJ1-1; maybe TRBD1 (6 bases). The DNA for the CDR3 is TGTGCCAGCAGCTTTGGGGCGGGGGGCGGAGAAGCTTTCTTT. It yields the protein CASSFGAGGGEAFF.